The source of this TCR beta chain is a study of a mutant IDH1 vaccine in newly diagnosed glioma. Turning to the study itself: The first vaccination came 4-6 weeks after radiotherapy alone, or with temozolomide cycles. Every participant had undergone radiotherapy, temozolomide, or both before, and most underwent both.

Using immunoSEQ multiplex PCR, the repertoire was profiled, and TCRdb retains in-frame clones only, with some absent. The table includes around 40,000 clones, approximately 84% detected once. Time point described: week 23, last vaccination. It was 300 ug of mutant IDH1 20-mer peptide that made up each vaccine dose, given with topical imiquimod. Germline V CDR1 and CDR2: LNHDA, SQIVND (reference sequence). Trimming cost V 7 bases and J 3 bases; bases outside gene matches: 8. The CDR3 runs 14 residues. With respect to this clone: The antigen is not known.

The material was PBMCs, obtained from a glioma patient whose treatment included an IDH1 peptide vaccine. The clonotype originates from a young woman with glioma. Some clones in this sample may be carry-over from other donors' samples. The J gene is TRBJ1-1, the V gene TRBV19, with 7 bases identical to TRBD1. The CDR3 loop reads CASIPGGVYTEAFF. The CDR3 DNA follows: TGTGCCAGTATCCCAGGGGGGGTCTACACTGAAGCTTTCTTT.